The source of this T cell receptor beta chain is a study of blood T cells in healthy people across ages. The donors, all healthy, were Caucasians living in Russia, aged roughly 6 to 95. Sample-barcoded 5' priming and a J-beta primer mix drove a second PCR of 7 to 11 cycles. One entry per CDR3 protein, called by TCRdb with MiXCR from the 5' RACE reads. The sample has roughly 800,000 distinct CDR3 sequences; 58% are singletons. The CDR3 is made up of 12 amino acids. V was shortened by 4 bases and J by 2 bases, with 4 bases between the two germline ends. Germline V gives CDR1 SGHTA, CDR2 FQGNSA. The sequence derives from a man younger than 45 in good health. The specimen sequenced was blood. The chain joins TRBV7-2 to TRBJ2-3; the D is unclear. The CDR3 reads CASSYFTDTQYF. CDR3 nucleotides: TGTGCCAGCAGCTACTTCACAGATACGCAGTATTTT.